This T cell receptor beta chain was sequenced during a study of T cells in Graves' hyperthyroidism and ophthalmopathy. RNA transcripts gave rise to amplified TCR beta CDR3 regions. HTBI primers were used for first-round RT-PCR of the TCR CDR3. TCRdb reprocessed the multiplex PCR reads via MiXCR and lists one record per CDR3 protein. In the table there are fewer than 450,000 distinct CDR3 sequences, approximately 17% of which are singletons. This clonotype was seen many times. V was clipped by 0 bases and J by 3 bases; unmatched bases: 5. This CDR3 contains 16 residues. Germline values: CDR1 SGHAT, CDR2 FQNNGV.

The sequenced sample consisted of blood. The V gene is TRBV11-2, the J gene TRBJ2-3; 8 nucleotides match TRBD1. This TCR derives from a woman younger than 45 with Graves' hyperthyroidism that later progressed to Graves' ophthalmopathy. This CDR3 is CASSLDTGGWTDTQYF. For the CDR3, the DNA is TGTGCCAGCAGCTTAGATACAGGGGGTTGGACAGATACGCAGTATTTT. The whole variable domain, remainder taken from reference TRBV11-2 and TRBJ2-3, is EAGVAQSPRYKIIEKRQSVAFWCNPISGHATLYWYQQILGQGPKLLIQFQNNGVVDDSQLPKDRFSAERLKGVDSTLKIQPAKLEDSAVYLCASSLDTGGWTDTQYFGPGTRLTVL.